This record covers a single T cell receptor (beta chain). This specimen belongs to a study of cytomegalovirus exposure and HLA in healthy donors. CDR1 is LNHDA and CDR2 is SQIVND in the germline V gene (reference sequence). This CDR3 comprises 15 residues. V lost 7 bases, J lost 5 bases, and 10 bases stayed unmatched. The PCR had 60 Vbeta and 13 Jbeta primers. TCRdb's copy holds only in-frame clones and misses some; the assay was immunoSEQ multiplex PCR. The sample holds 150,000 to 200,000 clones, roughly four fifths seen once. The V call is TRBV19, the J call TRBJ2-3; 9 nucleotides align to TRBD1. This receptor was taken from a woman aged 40 to 55 in good health and CMV-seronegative. Sequencing was carried out using PBMCs. The CDR3 spells CASTAPGTGRDTQYF. CDR3 nucleotides: TGTGCCAGTACCGCCCCCGGGACAGGGAGAGATACGCAGTATTTT.